This T cell receptor beta chain originates from a study of blood T cell repertoires in COVID-19. The germline V gene has CDR1 LGHDT and CDR2 YNNKEL (reference sequence). This CDR3 region has 14 residues. V lost 4 bases and J 6 bases, leaving 12 bases between the germline ends. Some clones are missing from TCRdb's copy, which holds only in-frame ones; the method was immunoSEQ multiplex PCR. The data show roughly 230,000 clones, with 70% to 90% seen just once and around 0.7% held by the top ten. This receptor was identified in a human donor in a cohort sampled during active COVID-19. This chain connects TRBV3-1 (or the pseudogene TRBV3-2) to TRBJ2-2; D possibly corresponds to TRBD2 (5 bases). Sequenced: peripheral blood. CDR3 in amino acids: CASSLRAGAGELFF. Here the CDR3 DNA reads TGTGCCAGCAGCCTTCGCGCCGGGGCCGGGGAGCTGTTTTTT.